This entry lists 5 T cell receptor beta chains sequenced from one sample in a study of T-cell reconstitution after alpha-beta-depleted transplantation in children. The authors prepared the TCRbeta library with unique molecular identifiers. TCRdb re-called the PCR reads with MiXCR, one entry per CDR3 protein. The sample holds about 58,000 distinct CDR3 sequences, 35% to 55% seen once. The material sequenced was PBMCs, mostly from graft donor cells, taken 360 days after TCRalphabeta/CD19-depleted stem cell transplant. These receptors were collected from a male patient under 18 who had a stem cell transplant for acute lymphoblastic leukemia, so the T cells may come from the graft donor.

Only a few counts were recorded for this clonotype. The CDR3 DNA is TGCAGCGTTCGCGGGGGAGAGAGAGAGGGGGCGAGCACAGATACGCAGTATTTT. It encodes CSVRGGEREGASTDTQYF. The chain recombines TRBV29-1 with TRBJ2-3, with D tentatively TRBD1 or TRBD2 (7 bases each). The V and J ends lost 5 bases and 0 bases respectively, with 24 bases between them. CDR3 length: 18 residues. CDR1 SQVTM and CDR2 ANQGSEA come from the germline V gene.

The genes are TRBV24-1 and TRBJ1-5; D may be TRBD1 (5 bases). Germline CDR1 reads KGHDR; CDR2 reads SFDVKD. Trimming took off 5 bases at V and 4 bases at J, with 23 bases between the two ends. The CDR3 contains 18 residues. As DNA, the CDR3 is TGTGCCACCAGTGCGGGCGGGGAAATGGGGGGATATAATCAGCCCCAGCATTTT. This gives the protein CATSAGGEMGGYNQPQHF.

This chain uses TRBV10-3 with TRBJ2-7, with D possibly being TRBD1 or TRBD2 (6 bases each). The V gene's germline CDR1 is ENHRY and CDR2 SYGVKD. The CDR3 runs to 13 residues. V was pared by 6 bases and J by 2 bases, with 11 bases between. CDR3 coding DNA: TGTGCCATCAGGCGGGACAATCCCTACGAGCAGTACTTC. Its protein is CAIRRDNPYEQYF.

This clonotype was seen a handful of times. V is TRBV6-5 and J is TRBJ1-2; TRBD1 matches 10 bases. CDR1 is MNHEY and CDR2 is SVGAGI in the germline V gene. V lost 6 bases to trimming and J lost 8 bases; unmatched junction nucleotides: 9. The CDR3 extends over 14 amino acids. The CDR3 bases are TGTGCCAGCAGATCCACGGACAGGGGGAGAGGCTACACCTTC. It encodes CASRSTDRGRGYTF.

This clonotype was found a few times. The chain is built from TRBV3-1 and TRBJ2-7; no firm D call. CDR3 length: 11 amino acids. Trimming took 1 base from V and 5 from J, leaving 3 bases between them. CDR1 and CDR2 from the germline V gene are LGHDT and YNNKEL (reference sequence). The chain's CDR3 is CASSQGDEQYF. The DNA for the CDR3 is TGTGCCAGCAGCCAAGGAGACGAGCAGTACTTC.